This T cell receptor (beta chain) was recorded in a study of human T cells and chemical hapten exposure. Study background: The cohort included alopecia areata under or over 50% scalp, totalis and universalis. Per-sample variation in TCR yield stemmed mainly from small pooled library volume differences.

TCRdb processed the RACE reads anew with MiXCR; each CDR3 protein has one entry. The sample records approximately 82,000 distinct CDR3 sequences, over 9.5% being singletons. The CDR3 consists of 16 residues. Deletions cut 4 bases from V and 1 base from J, with 17 bases between. Germline CDR1 reads SGHDT; CDR2 reads YYEEEE. This clonotype was picked up many times. Its antigen is unknown. The time point is: patch test 1, 2 weeks after DPC sensitization. Treatment indicated: therapeutic diphenylcyclopropenone sensitization with weekly scalp DPC. Whole-study results and caveats: A positive correlation with patch test score was found for PT1 expanded TCR counts. Sensitization with DPC brought no change to TCRs above 1 in 1000 in frequency.

This TCR came from a man in his forties with alopecia areata. Some clones in this sample may be carry-over from other donors' samples. The chain links TRBV5-6 to TRBJ1-1; a weak D match, TRBD1 (6 bases). Sequencing was performed on whole blood, taken in connection with sensitization to the hapten diphenylcyclopropenone (DPC). CDR3 sequence (DNA): TGTGCCAGCAGCCCCGATCCGGGGGCTGGGAACACTGAAGCTTTCTTT. It translates to CASSPDPGAGNTEAFF.